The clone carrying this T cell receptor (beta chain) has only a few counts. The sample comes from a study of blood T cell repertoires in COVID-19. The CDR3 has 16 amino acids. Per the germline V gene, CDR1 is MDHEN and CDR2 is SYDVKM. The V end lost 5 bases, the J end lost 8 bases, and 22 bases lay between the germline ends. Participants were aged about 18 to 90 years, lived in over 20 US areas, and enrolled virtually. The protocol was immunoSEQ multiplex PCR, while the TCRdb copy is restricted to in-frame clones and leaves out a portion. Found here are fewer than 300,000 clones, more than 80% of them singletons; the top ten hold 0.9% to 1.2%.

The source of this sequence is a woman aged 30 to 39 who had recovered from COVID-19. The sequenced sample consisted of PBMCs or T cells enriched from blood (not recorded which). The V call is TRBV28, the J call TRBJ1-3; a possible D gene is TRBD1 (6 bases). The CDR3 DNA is TGTGCCAGCAGTCCCCACCCTACAGGGAGTAGGCACACCATATATTTT. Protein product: CASSPHPTGSRHTIYF.